The present entry profiles one T cell receptor beta chain with its context. This clonotype was detected only a few times. Its recognized antigen is unknown. The CDR3 sequence holds 14 residues, the cysteine and phenylalanine included. No DNA sequence is on record. CDR1 DFQATT and CDR2 SNEGSKA are derived from the germline V gene (reference sequence). The data stem from a study of alternative splicing in chronic myeloid leukemia remission (dated by TCRdb to about 2020). Regarding the research as a whole: RNA sequencing was used to profile peripheral blood obtained from chronic-phase CML patients at diagnosis and at remission, and the resulting profiles were compared with those of healthy donors. Median ages of around 52 years at diagnosis, about 59 at remission and approximately 40 for healthy controls were recorded. Female/male counts of 11/5 were recorded for diagnosis samples, 8/3 for remission samples and 2/4 for controls. Total RNA was extracted with Trizol from peripheral blood mononuclear cells of diagnosis, remission and control samples.

Paper-wide results and their limitations: At remission, blood cell composition was reshaped to resemble that of the lymphoid cell-enriched normal controls. Blood cell composition varied strongly between timepoints, moving from enrichment of myeloid progenitors at diagnosis to enrichment of mature lymphoid cells at remission.

Peripheral blood was obtained from six healthy donors to serve as normal controls. Receptors were amplified or captured by bulk RNA-seq. The TruSeq Stranded RNA sample prep kit was used to generate libraries of poly-A-enriched mRNA from an input of 0.8 to 1 ug total RNA. Paired-end sequencing was carried out on a HiSeq 2500, and each sample was sequenced in triplicate. RNA-seq read length was 125 nucleotides per mate. From the authors' description of their analysis: Reads were trimmed and aligned to hg38 using STAR v2.7, and quality control was performed with FASTQC, RSeQC and multiqc. Salmon 0.14.1 was used to quantify gene expression levels as transcripts per million (TPM). The results of principal component analysis suggested that neither trial, library batch, sequencing batch, treatment regimen nor sex drove the transcriptomic profiles. Once TCRdb had reprocessed the reads, it stored one entry per CDR3 protein sequence and supplied no DNA. TCRdb, not the original authors, processed these V and J calls. This sample has 350 or so distinct CDR3 sequences in its table, and about 97% of those were observed once. The ten largest clonotypes hold 8.5% to 9.5% of the sample.

This chain joins TRBV20-1 to TRBJ1-2; the TCRdb D gene call, TRBD1, has no DNA to confirm it. This receptor was taken from a person aged 25 to 55 in good health. The sample consisted of PBMCs. This receptor carries the CDR3 CSARRTGLTDGYTF.